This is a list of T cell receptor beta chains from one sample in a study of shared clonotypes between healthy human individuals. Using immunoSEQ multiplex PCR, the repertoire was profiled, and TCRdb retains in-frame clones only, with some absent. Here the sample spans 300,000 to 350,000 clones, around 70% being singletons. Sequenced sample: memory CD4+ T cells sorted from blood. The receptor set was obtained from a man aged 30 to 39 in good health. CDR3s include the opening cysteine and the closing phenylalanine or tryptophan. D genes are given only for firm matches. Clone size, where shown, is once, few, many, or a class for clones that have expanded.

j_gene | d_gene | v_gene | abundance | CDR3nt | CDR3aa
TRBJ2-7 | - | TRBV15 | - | TGTGCCACCCGTACGGACTGCGCGGGCGAGCAGTACTTC | CATRTDCAGEQYF
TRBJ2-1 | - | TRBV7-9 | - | TGTGCCAGCAGCTCCACAGGGTACCAGCAGTTCTTC | CASSSTGYQQFF
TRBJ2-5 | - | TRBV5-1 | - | TGCGCCAGCAGTAAAGGGACAACTCAAGAGACCCAGTACTTC | CASSKGTTQETQYF
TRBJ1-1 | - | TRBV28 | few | TGTGCCAGCAGTTTCGGCCCGACGAACACTGAAGCTTTCTTT | CASSFGPTNTEAFF
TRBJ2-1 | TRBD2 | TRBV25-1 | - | TGTGCCAGCAGTGAATACGGGGGGGTGCGTGGGAATGAGCAGTTCTTC | CASSEYGGVRGNEQFF
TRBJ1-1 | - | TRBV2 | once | TGTGCCAGCAGTGAACGCGGGACAAGTCTCACTGAAGCTTTCTTT | CASSERGTSLTEAFF
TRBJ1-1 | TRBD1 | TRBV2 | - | TGTGCCAGCATCTCCTCGGCGGGACAGGCGGACACTGAAGCTTTCTTT | CASISSAGQADTEAFF
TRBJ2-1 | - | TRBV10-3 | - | TGTGCCATCAGTGACGCGAGCTGGGAAAACAATGAGCAGTTCTTC | CAISDASWENNEQFF
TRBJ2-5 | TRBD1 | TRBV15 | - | TGTGCCACCAGCAGATCAACCGGGACAGGGGAAGAGACCCAGTACTTC | CATSRSTGTGEETQYF
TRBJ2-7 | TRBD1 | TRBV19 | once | TGTGCCAGTAGTAGCATCTCCGGGACAGGTACTTACGAGCAGTACTTC | CASSSISGTGTYEQYF
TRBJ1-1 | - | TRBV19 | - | TGTGCCAGTAGCAAAAAAGGATCGGGTCGATCGAACACTGAAGCTTTCTTT | CASSKKGSGRSNTEAFF
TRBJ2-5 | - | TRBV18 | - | TGTGCCAGCTCACCATCGATGGTACAGGGTAAAGAGACCCAGTACTTC | CASSPSMVQGKETQYF
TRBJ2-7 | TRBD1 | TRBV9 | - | TGTGCCAGCGGGACAGGGGCATTTGGCTACGAGCAGTACTTC | CASGTGAFGYEQYF
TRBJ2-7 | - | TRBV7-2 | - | TGTGCCAGCAGCTTCCAACACACAGGAGTCTACGAGCAGTACTTC | CASSFQHTGVYEQYF
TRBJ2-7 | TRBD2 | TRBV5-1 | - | TGCGCCAGCAGCTTCACAGCGACTAGCGGGAGAAAGTCCGGTAACGAGCAGTACTTC | CASSFTATSGRKSGNEQYF
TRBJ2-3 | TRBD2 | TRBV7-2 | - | TGTGCCAGCAGCTTAGGGACTAGCGGGAGTAGGACAGATACGCAGTATTTT | CASSLGTSGSRTDTQYF
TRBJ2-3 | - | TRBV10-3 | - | TGTGCCATCAGTGAGGCGGGGTCCACAGATACGCAGTATTTT | CAISEAGSTDTQYF
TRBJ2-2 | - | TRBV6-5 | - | TGTGCCAGCAGGGTCTTGACCGGGGAGCTGTTTTTT | CASRVLTGELFF
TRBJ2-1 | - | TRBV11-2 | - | TGTGCCAGCAGCTTAGGTGGGGCTATACAACCCCGCAATGAGCAGTTCTTC | CASSLGGAIQPRNEQFF
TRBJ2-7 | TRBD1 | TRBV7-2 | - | TGTGCCAGCAGCTTAGGTGACAGGGTACAGTACTTC | CASSLGDRVQYF
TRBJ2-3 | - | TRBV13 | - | TGTGCCAGCAGCTTTTCGCCCCACGGTACGCAGTATTTT | CASSFSPHGTQYF
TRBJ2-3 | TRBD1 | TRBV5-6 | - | TGTGCCAGCAGTCAAGCTAGGGGGCCGCAGTATTTT | CASSQARGPQYF
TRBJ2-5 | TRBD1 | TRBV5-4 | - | TGTGCCAGCAGCAGTCCGGGACAGGAGGCGACCCAGTACTTC | CASSSPGQEATQYF
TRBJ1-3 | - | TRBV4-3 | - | TGCGCCAGCAGCCAAGATTCCCAGGGAAACACCATATATTTT | CASSQDSQGNTIYF
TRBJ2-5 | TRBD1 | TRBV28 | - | TGTGCCAGCAGACCAGGGGGCGGGGAGACCCAGTACTTC | CASRPGGGETQYF
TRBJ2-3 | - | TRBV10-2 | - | TGCGCCAGCAGTGAGGCCAATACCCGTCCCTACACAGATACGCAGTATTTT | CASSEANTRPYTDTQYF
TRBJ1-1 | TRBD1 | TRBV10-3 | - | TGTGCCATCAGTGAGCCCACAGGGGGGTCTGAGAACACTGAAGCTTTCTTT | CAISEPTGGSENTEAFF
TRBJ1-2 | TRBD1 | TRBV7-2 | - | TGTGCCAGCAGCTTAGGACAGGGAGTGGACTATGGCTACACCTTC | CASSLGQGVDYGYTF
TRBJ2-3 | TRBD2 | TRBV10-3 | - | TGTGCCATCAGTGAGTCGAAGCGGGGCCTCACAGATACGCAGTATTTT | CAISESKRGLTDTQYF
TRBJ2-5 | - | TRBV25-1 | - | TGTGCCAGCAGTGATCTAGCCCCGGGGAGAGAGACCCAGTACTTC | CASSDLAPGRETQYF
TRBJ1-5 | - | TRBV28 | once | TGTGCCAGCAGTTGGGGTGAGAGCCGTAGCCAGCATTTT | CASSWGESRSQHF
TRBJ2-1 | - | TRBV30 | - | TGTGCCTGGAGAAATATTAGGCGGGTCTCCTACAATGAGCAGTTCTTC | CAWRNIRRVSYNEQFF
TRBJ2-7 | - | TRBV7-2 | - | TGTGCCAGCAGCGTCTCGGGGCAAAGCTCCTACGAGCAGTACTTC | CASSVSGQSSYEQYF
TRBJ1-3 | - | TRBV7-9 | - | TGTGCCAGCAGCCAACAGAGAGCAAACACCATATATTTT | CASSQQRANTIYF
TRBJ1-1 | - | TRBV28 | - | TGTGCCAGCAGCCAACCCGGGACCTACACTGAAGCTTTCTTT | CASSQPGTYTEAFF
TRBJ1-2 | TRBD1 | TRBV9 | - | TGTGCCAGCAGCGTAGCAGGGGGCTATGGCTACACCTTC | CASSVAGGYGYTF
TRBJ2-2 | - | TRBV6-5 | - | TGTGCCAGCAGTGGGGACTTTACCGGGGAGCTGTTTTTT | CASSGDFTGELFF
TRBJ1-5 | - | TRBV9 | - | TGTGCCAGCAGCGTAGGGGAGAATCAGCCCCAGCATTTT | CASSVGENQPQHF
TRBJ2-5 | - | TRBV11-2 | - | TGTGCCAGCAGCGGAGGGGGGCGGCAGGAGACCCAGTACTTC | CASSGGGRQETQYF
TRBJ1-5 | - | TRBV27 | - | TGTGCCAGCAGTTTCGGTTACAATCAGCCCCAGCATTTT | CASSFGYNQPQHF
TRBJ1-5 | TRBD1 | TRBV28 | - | TGTGCCAGCACTTGGACAGGGAGGAATCAGCCCCAGCATTTT | CASTWTGRNQPQHF
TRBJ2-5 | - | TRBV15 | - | TGTGCCACCAGCAGAGATCGGGCAGACGAGACCCAGTACTTC | CATSRDRADETQYF
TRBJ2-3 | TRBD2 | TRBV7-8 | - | TGTGCCAGCAGCCTCCAGCGGGAGAGCCTCACAGATACGCAGTATTTT | CASSLQRESLTDTQYF
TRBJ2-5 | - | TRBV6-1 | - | TGTGCCAGCACAAACAGGCAGGGAGAGACCCAGTACTTC | CASTNRQGETQYF
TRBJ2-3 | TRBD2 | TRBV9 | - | TGTGCCAGCAGTACTAGCGGTAGGGCAGATACGCAGTATTTT | CASSTSGRADTQYF
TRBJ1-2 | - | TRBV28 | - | TGTGCCAGCAGTTTCGGCGACAGCTATGGCTACACCTTC | CASSFGDSYGYTF
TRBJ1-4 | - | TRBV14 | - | TGTGCCAGCAGCCAAGTGAGGGGTGCTAATGAAAAACTGTTTTTT | CASSQVRGANEKLFF
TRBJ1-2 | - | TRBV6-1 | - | TGTGCCAGCAGTGAATTTCAACTAACAGGAATTGGTGGCTACACCTTC | CASSEFQLTGIGGYTF
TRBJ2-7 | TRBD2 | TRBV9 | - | TGTGCCAGCAGCGCAGGAAGCGGGAGAGGAAAGCAGTACTTC | CASSAGSGRGKQYF
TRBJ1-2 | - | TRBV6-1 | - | TGTGCCAGCAGTGCACCCGCCGGGACAATCTATGGCTACACCTTC | CASSAPAGTIYGYTF
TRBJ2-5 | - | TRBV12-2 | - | TGTGCAAGTCGCTTAGGGCAGAGACGGGGAGAGACCCAGTACTTC | CASRLGQRRGETQYF
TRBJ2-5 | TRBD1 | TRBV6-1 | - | TGTGCCAGCAGTGAAGGACAGGGGGGCGGGGAGACCCAGTACTTC | CASSEGQGGGETQYF
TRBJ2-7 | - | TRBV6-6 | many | TGTGCCAGCAGTTACTCAGGGCAGGGGGGCTACGAGCAGTACTTC | CASSYSGQGGYEQYF